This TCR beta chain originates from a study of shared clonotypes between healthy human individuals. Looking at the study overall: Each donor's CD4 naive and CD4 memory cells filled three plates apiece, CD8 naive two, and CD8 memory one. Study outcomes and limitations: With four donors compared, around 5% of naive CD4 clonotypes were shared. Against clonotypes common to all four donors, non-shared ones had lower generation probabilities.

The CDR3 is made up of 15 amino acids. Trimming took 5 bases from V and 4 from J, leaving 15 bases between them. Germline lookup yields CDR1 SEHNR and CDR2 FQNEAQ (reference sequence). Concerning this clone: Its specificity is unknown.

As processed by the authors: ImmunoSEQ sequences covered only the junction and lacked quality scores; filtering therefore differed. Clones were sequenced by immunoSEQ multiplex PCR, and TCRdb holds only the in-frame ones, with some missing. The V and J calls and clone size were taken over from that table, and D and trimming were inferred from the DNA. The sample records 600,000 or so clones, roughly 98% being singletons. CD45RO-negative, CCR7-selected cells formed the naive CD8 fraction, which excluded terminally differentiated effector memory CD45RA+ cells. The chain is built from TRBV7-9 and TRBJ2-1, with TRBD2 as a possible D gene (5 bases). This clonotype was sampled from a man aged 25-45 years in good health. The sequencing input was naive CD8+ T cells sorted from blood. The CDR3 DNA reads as TGTGCCAGCAGCGACCGTCGGGATAGATACAATGAGCAGTTCTTC. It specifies CASSDRRDRYNEQFF.